This T cell receptor (beta chain) was obtained from a study of blood T cell repertoires in COVID-19. Looking at the study overall: Both acute and convalescent COVID-19 samples were obtained from the United States, Italy and Spain. Nucleic acid was either cDNA or gDNA, and it came from T cells, B-cell-depleted T cells, or PBMCs.

The authors' processing: Estimates of nucleated cell counts were drawn from the amplification of reference gene primers. Generated by immunoSEQ multiplex PCR, the TCRdb table keeps only in-frame clones and is missing some. V, J and clone size derive from that table, while D and trimming were established from the DNA sequence. The sample lists about 140,000 clones, around 84% seen once, with about 5.8% in the top ten. Looked up from germline, CDR1 is WSHSY and CDR2 is SAAADI. This CDR3 spans 15 amino acids. With V trimmed by 0 bases and J by 4 bases, 1 base remained unmatched. V is TRBV10-2 and J is TRBJ2-1; TRBD2 matches 9 bases. The sample comprised peripheral blood. The sequence derives from a human donor in a cohort sampled during active COVID-19. CDR3 region: CASSESLAGYNEQFF. CDR3 nucleotide sequence: TGCGCCAGCAGTGAGTCCCTAGCGGGGTACAATGAGCAGTTCTTC.